This T cell receptor beta chain was sequenced during a study of T cell changes during pregnancy in multiple sclerosis. Data came from immunoSEQ multiplex PCR; TCRdb stores just in-frame clones and leaves some out. The data hold about 40,000 clones, with 91% observed a single time. Between the trimmed V and J ends, which lost 4 bases and 3 bases, there was a span of 6 bases. The germline V gene encodes CDR1 SNHLY and CDR2 FYNNEI. The CDR3 length is 13 residues. The sequence came from a female donor in good health, enrolled as a control in a pregnancy study. Sequences were derived from CD4+ T cells from peripheral blood mononuclear cells, sampled in the third trimester of pregnancy. This chain uses TRBV2 with TRBJ2-2; no definite D call. The CDR3 nucleotides read TGTGCCAGCAGTGTAGAAGACACCGGGGAGCTGTTTTTT. It encodes CASSVEDTGELFF.